Presented here are 26 T cell receptor beta chains from one specimen sequenced in a study of T cell repertoires in cytomegalovirus infection. What these receptors recognize is not known. TCRdb re-derived calls from the reads in MiXCR, one entry per CDR3 protein. The sample holds around 360,000 distinct CDR3 sequences, 34% seen once. The sample here was cultured PBMCs, taken from culture after CMV antigen stimulation. The source of these receptors is a human donor in good health (CMV status not recorded). Some clones in this sample may be carry-over from other donors' samples.

The chain uses TRBV10-3 and TRBJ2-7; D perhaps matches TRBD2 (6 bases). V shed 0 bases and J shed 6 bases, with 12 bases lying between them. This CDR3 has 14 amino acids. Germline V gene data show CDR1 as ENHRY and CDR2 as SYGVKD. The CDR3, as DNA: TGTGCCATCAGTGAGTCGAGGCTAGCGCTCGAGCAGTACTTC. Protein product: CAISESRLALEQYF.

The gene calls are TRBV5-4 and TRBJ1-5, with D maybe TRBD1 (6 bases). Germline lookup yields CDR1 SGHNT and CDR2 YYREEE (reference sequence). V lost 0 bases to trimming and J lost 4 bases, with 11 bases between them. CDR3 length equals 15 residues. CDR3 in amino acids: CASSLGGTQNQPQHF. In nucleotides, the CDR3 is TGTGCCAGCAGCTTGGGGGGGACACAGAATCAGCCCCAGCATTTT.

The V and J genes are TRBV12-3 or TRBV12-4 and TRBJ1-2, with D uncertain. V was clipped by 3 bases and J by 8 bases, with 16 bases between them. The CDR3 runs 14 residues. As DNA, the CDR3 is TGTGCCAGCAGTTTTGGGCAGGTGGTTGGAGGCTACACCTTC. It yields the protein CASSFGQVVGGYTF.

This clonotype was counted many times. The chain couples TRBV7-2 to TRBJ1-5; no clear D gene. V was trimmed by 0 bases and J by 7 bases, leaving 10 bases between them. Germline V gene lookup returns CDR1 SGHTA and CDR2 FQGNSA. The CDR3 covers 14 residues. CDR3: CASSLAGWGQPQHF. For the CDR3, the DNA is TGTGCCAGCAGCTTAGCAGGATGGGGACAGCCCCAGCATTTT.

This chain links TRBV28 with TRBJ2-1, with a tentative D call TRBD2 (6 bases). Germline V gives CDR1 MDHEN, CDR2 SYDVKM. CDR3 length equals 12 residues. The V gene lost 5 bases and the J gene lost 13 bases, with 15 bases spanning the gap. The CDR3 nucleotides read TGTGCCAGCAGTGTCCGACTAGGCCAACAGTTCTTC. This codes for CASSVRLGQQFF.

At least ten counts were recorded for this clonotype. The chain employs TRBV7-2 and TRBJ1-5, with no clear D. Germline assignment: CDR1 SGHTA and CDR2 FQGNSA. V was cut by 1 base and J by 3 bases, with 4 bases left in between. The CDR3 covers 13 residues. Written as DNA, the CDR3 is TGTGCCAGCAGCTTAGGAGTCAATCAGCCCCAGCATTTT. Translation: CASSLGVNQPQHF.

CDR3 amino acids: CASSFDRGVDEQYF. CDR3 DNA sequence: TGTGCCAGCAGCTTTGACAGGGGGGTCGACGAGCAGTACTTC. The chain has TRBV4-2 and TRBJ2-7, with TRBD1 matching over 9 bases. Germline trimming cut 5 bases from V and 5 bases from J; bases unmatched to any gene: 7. Germline loops: CDR1 LGHNA, CDR2 YNFKEQ. This CDR3 comprises 14 residues.

The chain combines TRBV12-3 or TRBV12-4 with TRBJ2-4, with 9 bases identical to TRBD2. This CDR3 spans 16 amino acids. Trimming took 4 bases from V and 9 from J; bases not matched to a gene: 13. CDR3 coding DNA: TGTGCCAGCAGTTCCCCTAGGACTAGCGCTTATAGCATTCAGTACTTC. Translating gives CASSSPRTSAYSIQYF.

In its sample, this clonotype was seen a few times. The genes are TRBV15 and TRBJ2-7; D unclear. The CDR3 sequence is 16 residues long. Germline V gene data show CDR1 as LNHNV and CDR2 as YYDKDF (reference sequence). V was trimmed by 0 bases and J by 4 bases, leaving 16 bases between them. The CDR3 reads CATSREGGPGFYEQYV. The CDR3 nucleotides are TGTGCCACCAGCAGAGAGGGTGGACCTGGGTTTTACGAGCAGTACGTC.

This clonotype appeared a few times. The chain combines TRBV12-3 or TRBV12-4 with TRBJ2-7; 10 bases are shared with TRBD2. V lost 6 bases and J lost 2; bases outside the gene matches: 19. The CDR3 spans 19 residues. The CDR3 nucleotides read TGTGCCAGCAGGTACACAGGAGGCAGCGGGAGGGCCCGGACCTACGAGCAGTACGTC. Encoded protein: CASRYTGGSGRARTYEQYV.

By share, this clonotype ranks as medium-sized (0.01 to 0.1%). This rearrangement joins TRBV7-2 to TRBJ1-6; D remains ambiguous. Trimming left V 6 bases short and J 3 bases short, with 6 bases between. The CDR3 loop spans 13 amino acids. CDR1 is SGHTA, CDR2 FQGNSA, per germline. Written as DNA, the CDR3 is TGTGCCAGCAGTTCCCTCTATAATTCACCCCTCCACTTT. This gives the protein CASSSLYNSPLHF.

This clonotype was picked up a small number of times. The J gene is TRBJ2-1, the V gene TRBV7-3, with D tentatively TRBD1 (8 bases). Trimming shortened V by 5 bases and J by 6 bases, and 17 bases separated the two germline ends. The CDR3 has 15 amino acids. Germline V lookup: CDR1 SGHTA, CDR2 FQGTGA. The CDR3 reads CASSQGGTGVNEQFF. CDR3 DNA sequence: TGTGCCAGCAGCCAGGGAGGGACAGGAGTCAATGAGCAGTTCTTC.

The rearrangement uses TRBV5-1 and TRBJ1-1; 7 nucleotides agree with TRBD1. After removal of 4 bases from V and 0 bases from J, the junction contained 3 bases not matched to a gene. Looked up from germline, CDR1 is SGHRS and CDR2 is YFSETQ. CDR3 length: 14 amino acids. The CDR3 here is CASSPDRVNTEAFF. The DNA of the CDR3 is TGCGCCAGCAGCCCCGACAGGGTGAACACTGAAGCTTTCTTT.

The chain is built from TRBV5-6 and TRBJ2-1; weak D call: TRBD2 (5 bases). V was shortened by 2 bases and J by 0 bases, with 12 bases between the two germline ends. Looked up from germline, CDR1 is SGHDT and CDR2 is YYEEEE. This CDR3 has 16 amino acids. The CDR3 DNA reads TGTGCCAGCAGCTTCGAAGCGGTCAGCTCCTACAATGAGCAGTTCTTC. This codes for CASSFEAVSSYNEQFF.

The V gene is TRBV18, the J gene TRBJ2-1; a weak D match, TRBD2 (5 bases). Germline V gene sequence: CDR1 KGHSH, CDR2 LQKENI. V lost 3 bases and J lost 7, with 13 bases in between. CDR3 length equals 14 residues. CDR3 protein: CASSPDPSTNEQFF. For the CDR3, the DNA is TGTGCCAGCTCACCCGACCCTAGCACAAATGAGCAGTTCTTC.

This clonotype turned up a few times. The CDR3 sequence: CASSRGLSGSSYNEQFF. The CDR3 DNA reads TGTGCCAGCAGCCGGGGGCTTAGCGGGAGTAGCTACAATGAGCAGTTCTTC. The rearrangement joins TRBV7-8 to TRBJ2-1; 9 bases agree with TRBD2. The length of the CDR3 is 17 residues. The V segment lost 5 bases and the J segment 3 bases; nucleotides outside the gene matches: 11. CDR1 and CDR2 from the germline V gene are SGHVS and FQNEAQ.

This rearrangement joins TRBV20-1 to TRBJ1-5; weak D call: TRBD1 (6 bases). The germline gives CDR1 DFQATT, CDR2 SNEGSKA (reference sequence). This CDR3 spans 15 amino acids. With 3 bases removed from V and 0 bases from J, the gap between germline ends came to 12 bases. CDR3 nucleotide sequence: TGCAGTGCTAGGGGTTACAGGGTTAGCAATCAGCCCCAGCATTTT. It translates to CSARGYRVSNQPQHF.

The chain links TRBV19 to TRBJ1-1; D not certain. The CDR3 is made up of 12 amino acids. The germline gives CDR1 LNHDA, CDR2 SQIVND (reference sequence). With 7 bases removed from V and 1 base from J, the gap between germline ends came to 7 bases. CDR3 protein: CASKYPNTEAFF. The DNA for the CDR3 is TGTGCCAGTAAATATCCGAACACTGAAGCTTTCTTT.

This chain joins TRBV12-3 or TRBV12-4 and TRBJ2-7; 9 nucleotides match TRBD2. The V and J ends lost 6 bases and 0 bases, in that order; junction bases with no gene match: 3. The CDR3 has 14 residues. The CDR3 region is CASSRSGSSYEQYF. Here the CDR3 DNA reads TGTGCCAGCAGCCGTAGCGGGAGCTCCTACGAGCAGTACTTC.

The V call is TRBV30, the J call TRBJ2-1; D might be TRBD1 (6 bases). Trimming removed 0 bases from V and 7 bases from J, with 22 bases in between. This CDR3 is 17 amino acids long. The germline CDR1 and CDR2 sequences are GTSNPN and SVGIG (reference sequence). CDR3 bases: TGTGCCTGGAGTGTACCTTCCCCGAGGGACATAGCAAATGAGCAGTTCTTC. As protein: CAWSVPSPRDIANEQFF.

This sequence joins TRBV12-3 or TRBV12-4 and TRBJ2-2; 11 bases line up with TRBD2. Losses at the gene ends were 3 bases for V and 7 bases for J; bases not matched to a gene: 4. The CDR3 length is 15 residues. CDR3 nucleotides: TGTGCCAGCAGTTTTAGCGGGGGGGGCATCGGGGAGCTGTTTTTT. Protein product: CASSFSGGGIGELFF.

CDR3 in DNA: TGTGCCAGCAGCTTAGGTGGGGATCTCAATGAGCAGTTCTTC. Its translation is CASSLGGDLNEQFF. The rearrangement links TRBV11-3 to TRBJ2-1, with D uncertain. Germline-derived CDR1 and CDR2 are SGHNT and YENEEA. V lost 1 base and J 6 bases, leaving 10 bases between the germline ends. The CDR3 extends over 14 amino acids.

The V call is TRBV19, the J call TRBJ1-2; D is possibly TRBD1 (6 bases). This CDR3 region has 13 residues. Germline V gene lookup returns CDR1 LNHDA and CDR2 SQIVND (reference sequence). Trimming took 10 bases from V and 5 from J, leaving 17 bases between them. The CDR3 DNA reads as TGTGCCACAACGTTGACAGGAGGGTATGGCTACACCTTC. This translates into CATTLTGGYGYTF.

This sequence joins TRBV7-6 and TRBJ1-1; D remains ambiguous. The CDR3 is 15 amino acids. Trimming removed 2 bases from V and 5 bases from J, with 15 bases in between. Per germline, CDR1 SGHVS and CDR2 FNYEAQ. CDR3 sequence (DNA): TGTGCCAGCAGCTTAATTAGTCAAGCAGCGACTGAAGCTTTCTTT. It encodes CASSLISQAATEAFF.

This clonotype has at least ten counts. In nucleotides, the CDR3 is TGTGCCAGCAGCCAGCGGACAGGGTCGAACACTGAAGCTTTCTTT. Translating gives CASSQRTGSNTEAFF. The chain uses TRBV7-2 and TRBJ1-1; TRBD1 matches 8 bases. Germline V gene sequence: CDR1 SGHTA, CDR2 FQGNSA. CDR3 length: 15 amino acids. Losses at the gene ends were 5 bases for V and 1 base for J; bases not matched to a gene: 6.

This clonotype has a count of ten or more. The chain carries TRBV12-3 or TRBV12-4 and TRBJ1-3; no clear D gene. This CDR3 is 15 amino acids long. V was cut by 7 bases and J by 2 bases, with 15 bases left in between. CDR3 sequence (DNA): TGTGCCAGCACCCTGGACTTCAAGACTGGAAACACCATATATTTT. Encoded protein: CASTLDFKTGNTIYF.